This T cell receptor beta chain stems from a study of a mutant IDH1 vaccine in newly diagnosed glioma (dated by TCRdb to the early 2020s). Background for the entire study: Vaccination began 4-6 weeks after radiotherapy alone, or alongside temozolomide cycles in the chemotherapy-containing groups. Of the roughly 30 treated patients, around 62% were male and around 40% were female, and the mean age was around 40 years. Prior to enrollment, patients had been given standard therapy consisting of radiotherapy alone, temozolomide alone, or radiochemotherapy with temozolomide, with the combination given to most patients. Visit V12 was the week-35 safety follow-up and visit V13 was the week-47 end of study. Peripheral blood was collected at six visits: V03 (baseline), V05, V07, V10, V12 and V13. Longitudinal TCRB deep sequencing was done for about two dozen treated patients, wherever samples were available for exploratory analyses. Results and caveats for the whole study, not just this receptor: The authors noted that analyses of patient blood samples could not be reproduced because of sample limitations. Selection of PBMC samples for TCRB deep sequencing was based on availability. Immune responses induced by the vaccine were seen in over 80% of patients across multiple MHC alleles. Pseudoprogression seemed to be unrelated to changes in the top peripheral T cell clonotypes found by TCRB sequencing.

Taken with the paper, the label for time point translates to: week 35, safety follow-up. Each vaccine dose was 300 ug of a 20-mer mutant IDH1 peptide in Montanide, given subcutaneously with topical imiquimod. Patients received eight vaccinations in weeks 1, 3, 5, 7, 11, 15, 19 and 23, corresponding to visits V03 through V10. All donors had newly diagnosed IDH1-mutant astrocytomas of WHO grade 3 or 4 that showed loss of nuclear ATRX. The samples were drawn from NOA16, a multicentre, single-arm, open-label phase I trial in Germany that tested a mutant IDH1 peptide vaccine in humans for the first time. Genomic DNA for TCRB sequencing was isolated from EDTA blood with the DNeasy Blood and Tissue Kit. Library method: the immunoSEQ multiplex PCR assay. Rearranged TCR beta chain sequences were amplified with the hsTCRB Kit following the manufacturer's protocol. An Illumina MiSeq was used to sequence the TCRB libraries. The study's own analysis went as follows. The proprietary platform of the kit vendor was used for demultiplexing, trimming and gene mapping. TCRdb re-hosts the immuneACCESS table, in-frame sequences only. Its copies lack some clones; in the studies checked, an unresolved V gene accounts for under half of them, and the cause for the rest is not known. V and J calls and clone size are given by that table; D and trimming were obtained from the DNA. The sample table holds about 60,000 clones, of which roughly 84% were seen once. Together, the top ten hold about 4.2% of the sample.

The germline V gene (reference sequence) sets CDR1 to SEHNR and CDR2 to FQNEAQ. The trim is 5 bases for V and 3 bases for J, with a gap of 11 bases between the germline ends. The CDR3, cysteine through phenylalanine, is 14 amino acids long. Of the read, only the CDR3 DNA is kept; its 42 bases are in frame from base 1. In regard to this clone: No antigen is known for it. Per-base quality was not reported, and no clone a single base away is much larger than it.

This receptor was taken from a man aged 30-40 years with glioma. This chain joins TRBV7-9 to TRBJ1-5; possibly the D gene is TRBD1, per 5 matching bases. This sample comprised PBMCs, obtained from a glioma patient whose treatment included an IDH1 peptide vaccine. DNA sequence: TGTGCCAGCAGCCGGGGGGAGCTCAATCAGCCCCAGCATTTT. It translates to CASSRGELNQPQHF.